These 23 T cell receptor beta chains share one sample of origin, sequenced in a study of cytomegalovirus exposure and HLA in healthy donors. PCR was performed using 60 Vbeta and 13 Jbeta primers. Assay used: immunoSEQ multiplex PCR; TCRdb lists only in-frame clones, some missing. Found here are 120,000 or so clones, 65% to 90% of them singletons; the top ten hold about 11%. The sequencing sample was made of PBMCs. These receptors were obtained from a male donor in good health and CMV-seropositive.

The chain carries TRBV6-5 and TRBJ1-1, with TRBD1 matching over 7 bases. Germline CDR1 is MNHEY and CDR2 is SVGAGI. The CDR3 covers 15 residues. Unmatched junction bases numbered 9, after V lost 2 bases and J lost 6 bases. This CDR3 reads CASSYAGQSDAEAFF. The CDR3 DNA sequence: TGTGCCAGCAGTTACGCGGGACAGTCTGACGCTGAAGCTTTCTTT.

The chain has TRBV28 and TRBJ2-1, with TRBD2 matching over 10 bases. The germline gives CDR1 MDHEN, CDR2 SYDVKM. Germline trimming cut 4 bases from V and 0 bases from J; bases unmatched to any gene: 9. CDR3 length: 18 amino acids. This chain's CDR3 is CASSSTSGVFRSYNEQFF. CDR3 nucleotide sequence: TGTGCCAGCAGTTCCACTAGCGGGGTGTTTCGCTCCTACAATGAGCAGTTCTTC.

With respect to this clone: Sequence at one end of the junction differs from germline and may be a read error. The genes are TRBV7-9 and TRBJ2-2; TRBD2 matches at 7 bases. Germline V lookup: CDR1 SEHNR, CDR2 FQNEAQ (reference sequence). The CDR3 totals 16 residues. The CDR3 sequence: CSSSSGREGEAGELFF. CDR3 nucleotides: TGTTCCAGCAGCTCGGGGAGGGAGGGAGAAGCCGGGGAGCTGTTTTTT. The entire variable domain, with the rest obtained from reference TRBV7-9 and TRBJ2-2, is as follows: DTGVSQNPRHKITKRGQNVTFRCDPISEHNRLYWYRQTLGQGPEFLTYFQNEAQLEKSRLLSDRFSAERPKGSFSTLEIQRTEQGDSAMYLCSSSSGREGEAGELFFGEGSRLTVL.

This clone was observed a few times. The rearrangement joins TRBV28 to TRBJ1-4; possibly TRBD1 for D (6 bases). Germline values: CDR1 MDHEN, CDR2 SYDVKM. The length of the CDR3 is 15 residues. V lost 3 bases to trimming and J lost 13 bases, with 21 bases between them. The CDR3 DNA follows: TGTGCCAGCAGTTTCGTTATTATGCCCCCGACAGGACTGTTTTTT. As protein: CASSFVIMPPTGLFF.

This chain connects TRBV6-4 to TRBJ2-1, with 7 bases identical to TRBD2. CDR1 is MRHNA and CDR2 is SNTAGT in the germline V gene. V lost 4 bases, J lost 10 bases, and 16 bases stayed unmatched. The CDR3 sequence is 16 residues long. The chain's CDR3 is CASSGLTREGINEQFF. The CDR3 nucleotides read TGTGCCAGCAGTGGATTAACGAGGGAGGGCATTAACGAGCAGTTCTTC.

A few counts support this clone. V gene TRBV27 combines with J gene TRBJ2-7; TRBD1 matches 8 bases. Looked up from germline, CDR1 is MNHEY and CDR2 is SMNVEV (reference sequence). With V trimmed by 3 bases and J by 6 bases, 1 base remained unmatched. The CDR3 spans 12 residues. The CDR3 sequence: CASSLTGAEQYF. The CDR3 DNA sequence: TGTGCCAGCAGTTTGACAGGGGCCGAGCAGTACTTC.

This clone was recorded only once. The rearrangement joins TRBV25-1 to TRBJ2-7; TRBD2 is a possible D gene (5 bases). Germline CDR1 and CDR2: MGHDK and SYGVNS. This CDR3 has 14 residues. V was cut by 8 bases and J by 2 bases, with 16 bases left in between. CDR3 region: CASGGSGIPYEQYF. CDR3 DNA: TGTGCCAGCGGCGGGTCGGGGATCCCCTACGAGCAGTACTTC.

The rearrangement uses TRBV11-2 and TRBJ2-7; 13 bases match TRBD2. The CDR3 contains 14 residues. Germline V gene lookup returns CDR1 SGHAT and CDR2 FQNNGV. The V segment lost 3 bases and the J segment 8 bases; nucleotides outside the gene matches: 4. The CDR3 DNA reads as TGTGCCAGCAGCTTTGGACTAGCGGGAGACCAGCAGTACTTC. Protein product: CASSFGLAGDQQYF. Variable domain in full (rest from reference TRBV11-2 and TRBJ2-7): EAGVAQSPRYKIIEKRQSVAFWCNPISGHATLYWYQQILGQGPKLLIQFQNNGVVDDSQLPKDRFSAERLKGVDSTLKIQPAKLEDSAVYLCASSFGLAGDQQYFGPGTRLTVT.

The CDR3, as DNA: TGCAGCAAGACAGGGAACGGGAATGAGCAGTTCTTC. This translates into CSKTGNGNEQFF. The rearrangement uses TRBV29-1 and TRBJ2-1; TRBD1 matches at 7 bases. CDR1 SQVTM and CDR2 ANQGSEA come from the germline V gene. There are 12 residues in the CDR3. V dropped 8 bases and J dropped 7; count of bases not matched to a gene: 8.

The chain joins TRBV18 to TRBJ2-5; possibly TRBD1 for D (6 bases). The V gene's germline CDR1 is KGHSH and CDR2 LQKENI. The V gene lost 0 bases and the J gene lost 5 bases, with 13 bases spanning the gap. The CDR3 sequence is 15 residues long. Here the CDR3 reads CASSPPYQGTETQYF. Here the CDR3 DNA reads TGTGCCAGCTCACCACCTTACCAGGGGACGGAGACCCAGTACTTC.

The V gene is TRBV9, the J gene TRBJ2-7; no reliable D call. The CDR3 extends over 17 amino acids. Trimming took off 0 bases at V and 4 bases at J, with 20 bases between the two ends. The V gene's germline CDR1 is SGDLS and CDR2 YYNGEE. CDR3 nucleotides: TGTGCCAGCAGCGTAGTTTTCAAGCAGAAGGCGGCATACGAGCAGTACTTC. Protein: CASSVVFKQKAAYEQYF.

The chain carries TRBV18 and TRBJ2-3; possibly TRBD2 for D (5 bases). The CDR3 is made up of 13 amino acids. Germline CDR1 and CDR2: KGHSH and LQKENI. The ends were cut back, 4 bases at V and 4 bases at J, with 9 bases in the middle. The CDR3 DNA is TGTGCCAGCTCACGCTTGGAGGCAGATACGCAGTATTTT. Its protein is CASSRLEADTQYF.

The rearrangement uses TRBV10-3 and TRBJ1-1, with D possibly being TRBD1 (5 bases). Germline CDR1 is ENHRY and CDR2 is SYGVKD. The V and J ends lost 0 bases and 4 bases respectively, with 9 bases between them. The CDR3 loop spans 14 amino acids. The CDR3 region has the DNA TGTGCCATCAGTGAGTCCACAGGCATCACTGAAGCTTTCTTT. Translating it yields CAISESTGITEAFF.

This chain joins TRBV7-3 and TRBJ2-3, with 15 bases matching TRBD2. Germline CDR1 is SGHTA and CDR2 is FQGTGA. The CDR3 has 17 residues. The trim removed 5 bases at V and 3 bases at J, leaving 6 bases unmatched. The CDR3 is CASSQSGTSGRTDTQYF. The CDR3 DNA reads TGTGCCAGCAGCCAATCCGGGACTAGCGGGAGGACAGATACGCAGTATTTT.

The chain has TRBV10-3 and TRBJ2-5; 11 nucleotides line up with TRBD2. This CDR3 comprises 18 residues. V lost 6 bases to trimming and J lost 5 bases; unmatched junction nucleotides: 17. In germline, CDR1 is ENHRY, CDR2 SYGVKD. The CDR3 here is CAISYDPWVAGGPETQYF. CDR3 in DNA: TGTGCCATCAGCTACGATCCCTGGGTAGCGGGAGGGCCGGAGACCCAGTACTTC.

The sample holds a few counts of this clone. The CDR3 here is CASRAGTGVSGANVLTF. CDR3 bases: TGTGCCAGCAGAGCCGGGACAGGGGTTTCTGGGGCCAACGTCCTGACTTTC. The chain links TRBV2 to TRBJ2-6; 10 bases match TRBD1. The CDR3 extends over 17 amino acids. Trimming cost V 6 bases and J 1 base; bases outside gene matches: 6. Germline lookup yields CDR1 SNHLY and CDR2 FYNNEI.

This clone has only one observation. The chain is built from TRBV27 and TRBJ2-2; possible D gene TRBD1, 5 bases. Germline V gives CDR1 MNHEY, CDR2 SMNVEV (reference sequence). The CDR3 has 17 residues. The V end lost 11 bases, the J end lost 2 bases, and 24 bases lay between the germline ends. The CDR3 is CAGRSRRESRNTGELFF. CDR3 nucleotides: TGTGCCGGCCGCTCGCGCAGGGAAAGCCGAAACACCGGGGAGCTGTTTTTT.

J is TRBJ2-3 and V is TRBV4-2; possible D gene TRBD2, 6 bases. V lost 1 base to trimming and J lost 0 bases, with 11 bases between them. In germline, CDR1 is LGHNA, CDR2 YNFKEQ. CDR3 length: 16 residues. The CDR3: CASSQGLVRSTDTQYF. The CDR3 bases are TGTGCCAGCAGCCAAGGACTAGTTCGGAGCACAGATACGCAGTATTTT.

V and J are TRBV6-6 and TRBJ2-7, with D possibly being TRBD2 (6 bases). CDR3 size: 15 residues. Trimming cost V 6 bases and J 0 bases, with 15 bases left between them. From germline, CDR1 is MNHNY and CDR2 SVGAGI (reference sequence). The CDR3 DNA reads TGTGCCAGCAGCAACGACCGGGAGCTCTCCTACGAGCAGTACTTC. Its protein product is CASSNDRELSYEQYF.

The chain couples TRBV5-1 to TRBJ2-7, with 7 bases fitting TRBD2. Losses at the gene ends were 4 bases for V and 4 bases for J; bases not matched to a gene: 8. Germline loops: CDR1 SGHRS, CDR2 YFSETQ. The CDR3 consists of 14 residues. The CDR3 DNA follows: TGCGCCAGCAGCCTCTCGGGGGGAGCTTACGAGCAGTACTTC. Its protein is CASSLSGGAYEQYF.

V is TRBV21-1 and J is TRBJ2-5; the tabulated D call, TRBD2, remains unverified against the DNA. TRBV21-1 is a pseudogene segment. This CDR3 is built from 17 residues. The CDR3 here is CASRQGAEREGRETQYF. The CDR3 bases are TGTGCCAGCAGGCAAGGGGCAGAGCGGGAGGGCAGGGAGACCCAGTACTTC.

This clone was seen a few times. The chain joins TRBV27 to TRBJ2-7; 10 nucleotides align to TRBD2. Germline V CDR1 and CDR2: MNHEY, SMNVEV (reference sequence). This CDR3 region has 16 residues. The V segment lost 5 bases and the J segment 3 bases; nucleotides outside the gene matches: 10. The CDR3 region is CASSPPVLAGRYEQYF. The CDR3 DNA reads TGTGCCAGCAGTCCGCCGGTACTAGCGGGGCGCTACGAGCAGTACTTC.

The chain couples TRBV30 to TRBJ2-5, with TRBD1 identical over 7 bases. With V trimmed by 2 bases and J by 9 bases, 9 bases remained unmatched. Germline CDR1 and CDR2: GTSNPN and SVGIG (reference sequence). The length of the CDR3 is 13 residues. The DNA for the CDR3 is TGTGCCTGGAGTACAACAGGGGTGGAGGCCCAGTACTTC. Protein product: CAWSTTGVEAQYF.